A single T cell receptor beta chain is shown here with its context. The data are from a study of blood T cell repertoires in COVID-19. Study background: There were acute and convalescent COVID-19 samples, and they came from the United States, Italy and Spain. Sample material is recorded as cDNA or gDNA derived from T cells, B-cell-depleted T cells, or PBMCs.

All enrollees were roughly 18 to 89 years old and from 20 to 25 US areas. Cohort 3 recovered donors had two negative PCRs, clearance, or symptom resolution. Germline assignment: CDR1 SEHNR and CDR2 FQNEAQ (reference sequence). The CDR3 covers 18 residues. The V and J ends lost 1 base and 0 bases, in that order; junction bases with no gene match: 8. Generated by immunoSEQ multiplex PCR, the TCRdb table keeps only in-frame clones and is missing some. The sample has some 330,000 clones; about 92% are singletons. The gene calls are TRBV7-9 and TRBJ2-3; 9 bases align to TRBD2. The sequencing sample was made of PBMCs or T cells enriched from blood (not recorded which). The TCR originated in a woman in her 30s who had recovered from COVID-19. The CDR3 reads CASSLDLLAGTSTDTQYF. The CDR3 region has the DNA TGTGCCAGCAGCTTAGATCTCCTAGCGGGGACTAGCACAGATACGCAGTATTTT.